This record looks at one T cell receptor (beta chain) sequence and its context. What it binds is not known. Sequencing used immunoSEQ multiplex PCR; TCRdb keeps in-frame clones, though not all of them. The table records about 97,000 clones, 91% of them present only once. The data derive from a study of graft-versus-host responses after intestinal transplantation. V lost 6 bases and J lost 1, with 18 bases in between. This CDR3 contains 16 residues. Germline V CDR1 and CDR2: SGHAT, FQNNGV. This sample comprised unstimulated CD4+ T cells sorted from spleen or lymph node cells, obtained before transplant. The TCR comes from a human donor who was the organ donor for an intestinal transplant. The chain links TRBV11-2 to TRBJ2-5; TRBD1 might be the D (6 bases). The chain's CDR3 is CASSRWGQESQETQYF. Here the CDR3 DNA reads TGTGCCAGCAGTAGATGGGGGCAGGAATCCCAAGAGACCCAGTACTTC.